One sample yielded the 4 T cell receptor beta chains listed below, sequenced in a study of T cells after posttransplantation cyclophosphamide. Method: immunoSEQ multiplex PCR; TCRdb's copy keeps in-frame clones and lacks some. Singletons are absent from the sample, which has 40,000 or so clones. The specimen sequenced was PBMCs. The receptors shown here come from a man aged 30 to 39 in good health and a related stem cell transplant donor.

This clone was observed at least ten times. CDR3 bases: TGTGCCAGCAACCTTGACAGGGGTTGGGGGCTGGGACCTGAAGCTTTCTTT. It codes for CASNLDRGWGLGPEAFF. This chain joins TRBV12-3 or TRBV12-4 and TRBJ1-1; 8 bases are shared with TRBD1. The CDR3 extends over 17 amino acids. J was trimmed by 6 bases and V by 7 bases; bases with no gene match: 19.

This clone was recorded many times. The chain carries TRBV7-3 and TRBJ1-1; 9 nucleotides align to TRBD1. V was clipped by 4 bases and J by 4 bases; unmatched bases: 10. The CDR3 runs 16 residues. The V gene's germline CDR1 is SGHTA and CDR2 FQGTGA. The CDR3 is CASSSSPGTGSTEAFF. The DNA for the CDR3 is TGTGCCAGCAGCTCTTCGCCCGGGACAGGGAGCACTGAAGCTTTCTTT.

This clone occurred many times. J is TRBJ2-1 and V is TRBV2; 7 positions agree with TRBD2. Germline V gives CDR1 SNHLY, CDR2 FYNNEI. With 7 bases clipped from V and 3 bases from J, the junction kept 12 bases outside the gene matches. The CDR3 runs 16 residues. The DNA of the CDR3 is TGTGCCAGCATTGGGCGCGCGGGGGATCTCTACAATGAGCAGTTCTTC. It codes for CASIGRAGDLYNEQFF.

The rearrangement links TRBV11-3 to TRBJ2-3; TRBD1 matches at 10 bases. J gave up 3 bases and V 5 bases, and 5 bases lay outside the gene matches. This CDR3 is 15 amino acids long. Per the germline V gene, CDR1 is SGHNT and CDR2 is YENEEA. The CDR3 DNA follows: TGTGCCAGCAGCCCGAGACAGGGGGCAACAGATACGCAGTATTTT. It encodes CASSPRQGATDTQYF.